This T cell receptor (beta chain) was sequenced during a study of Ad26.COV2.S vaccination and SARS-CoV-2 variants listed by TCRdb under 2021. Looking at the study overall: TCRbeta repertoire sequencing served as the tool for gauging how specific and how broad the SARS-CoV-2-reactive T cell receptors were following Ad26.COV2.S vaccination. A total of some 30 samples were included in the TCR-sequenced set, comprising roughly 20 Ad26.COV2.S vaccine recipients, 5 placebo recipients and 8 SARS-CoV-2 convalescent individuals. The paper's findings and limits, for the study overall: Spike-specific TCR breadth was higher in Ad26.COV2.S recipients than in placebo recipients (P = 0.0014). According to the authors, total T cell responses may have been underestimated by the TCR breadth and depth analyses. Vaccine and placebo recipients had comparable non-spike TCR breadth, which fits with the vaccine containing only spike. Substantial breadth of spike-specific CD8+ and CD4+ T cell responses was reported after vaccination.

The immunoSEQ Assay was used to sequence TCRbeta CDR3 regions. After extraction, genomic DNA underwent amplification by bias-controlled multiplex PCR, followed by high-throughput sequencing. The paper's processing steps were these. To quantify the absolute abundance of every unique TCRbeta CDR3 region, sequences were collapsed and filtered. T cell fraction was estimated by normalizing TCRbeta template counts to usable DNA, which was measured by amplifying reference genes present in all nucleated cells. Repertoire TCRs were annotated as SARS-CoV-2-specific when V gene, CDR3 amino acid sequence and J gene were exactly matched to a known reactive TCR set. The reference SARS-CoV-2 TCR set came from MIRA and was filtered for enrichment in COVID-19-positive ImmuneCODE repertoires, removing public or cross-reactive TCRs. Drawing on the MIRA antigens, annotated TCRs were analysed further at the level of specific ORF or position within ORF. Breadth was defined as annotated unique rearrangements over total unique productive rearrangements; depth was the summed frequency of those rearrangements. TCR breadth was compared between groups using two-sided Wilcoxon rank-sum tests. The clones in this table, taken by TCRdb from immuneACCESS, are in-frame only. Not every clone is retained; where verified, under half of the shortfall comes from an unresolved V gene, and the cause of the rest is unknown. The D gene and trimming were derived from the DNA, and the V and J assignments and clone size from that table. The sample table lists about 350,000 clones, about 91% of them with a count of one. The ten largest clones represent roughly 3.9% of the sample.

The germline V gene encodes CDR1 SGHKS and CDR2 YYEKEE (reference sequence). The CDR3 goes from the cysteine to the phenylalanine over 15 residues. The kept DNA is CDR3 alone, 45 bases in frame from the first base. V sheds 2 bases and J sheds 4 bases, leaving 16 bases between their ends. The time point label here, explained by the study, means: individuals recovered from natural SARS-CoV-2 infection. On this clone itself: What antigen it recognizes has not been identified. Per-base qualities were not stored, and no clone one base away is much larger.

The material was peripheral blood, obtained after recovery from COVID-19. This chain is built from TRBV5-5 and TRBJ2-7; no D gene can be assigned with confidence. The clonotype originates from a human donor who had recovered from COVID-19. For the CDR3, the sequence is CASSLASGAPYEQYF. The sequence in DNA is TGTGCCAGCAGCTTAGCGTCTGGTGCCCCGTACGAGCAGTACTTC.